One sample yielded the 26 T cell receptor beta chains listed below, sequenced in a study of blood T cell repertoires in COVID-19. Measured with immunoSEQ multiplex PCR; TCRdb has only the in-frame clones, and not every one. The sample carries some 21,000 clones, 85% to 90% recorded once. Input material: peripheral blood. These receptor sequences come from a middle-aged man with active COVID-19.

V is TRBV19 and J is TRBJ1-1, with D hard to call. Trimming removed 6 bases at V and 5 bases at J, with 16 bases between. The CDR3 is made up of 14 amino acids. Germline V gene lookup returns CDR1 LNHDA and CDR2 SQIVND (reference sequence). CDR3 amino acids: CASSPHQDLTEAFF. CDR3 coding DNA: TGTGCCAGTAGCCCCCACCAGGATCTGACTGAAGCTTTCTTT.

The rearrangement uses TRBV11-2 and TRBJ1-5; 8 nucleotides match TRBD1. The CDR3 sequence is 15 residues long. Germline CDR1 reads SGHAT; CDR2 reads FQNNGV. Trimming cost V 0 bases and J 6 bases; bases outside gene matches: 4. The CDR3 DNA reads TGTGCCAGCAGCTTAGAGATACAGGGGGGTCAGCCCCAGCATTTT. Translating it yields CASSLEIQGGQPQHF.

The chain is built from TRBV18 and TRBJ1-1, with TRBD1 matching over 7 bases. V trimming: 3 bases; J trimming: 1 base; junction bases outside the gene matches: 8. CDR1 and CDR2 (germline): KGHSH, LQKENI. CDR3 length equals 16 residues. Written as DNA, the CDR3 is TGTGCCAGCTCACCTGGGCAGGGGGTAGCGAACACTGAAGCTTTCTTT. Translated, it gives CASSPGQGVANTEAFF.

The chain links TRBV30 to TRBJ2-2; 7 bases map to TRBD1. The junction had 11 bases not matched to a gene; V was cut back by 8 bases and J by 5 bases. The germline V gene has CDR1 GTSNPN and CDR2 SVGIG (reference sequence). This CDR3 has 14 residues. The CDR3 loop is CAGVRQGGTGELFF. Written as DNA, the CDR3 is TGTGCCGGCGTACGACAGGGTGGTACCGGGGAGCTGTTTTTT.

The V gene is TRBV29-1, the J gene TRBJ1-2, with D unresolved. CDR1 and CDR2 from the germline V gene are SQVTM and ANQGSEA. This CDR3 is built from 12 residues. Trimming took off 5 bases at V and 4 bases at J, with 11 bases between the two ends. The CDR3 DNA follows: TGCAGCGTTATGACGGAGATCTATGGCTACACCTTC. Translated, it gives CSVMTEIYGYTF.

The chain has TRBV4-1 and TRBJ1-3; D gene uncertain. From germline, CDR1 is MGHRA and CDR2 YSYEKL. V lost 1 base and J 0 bases, leaving 10 bases between the germline ends. The CDR3 runs 16 residues. The CDR3 spells CASSQGVVSSGNTIYF. The DNA of the CDR3 is TGCGCCAGCAGCCAAGGAGTGGTAAGCTCTGGAAACACCATATATTTT.

This chain uses TRBV6-5 with TRBJ2-5; the D gene is possibly TRBD2 (5 bases). Germline CDR1 MNHEY, CDR2 SVGAGI. V dropped 0 bases and J dropped 4 bases, with 12 bases sitting between them. The CDR3 is made up of 15 amino acids. The CDR3 loop reads CASSYSFVATETQYF. The CDR3 DNA reads as TGTGCCAGCAGTTACTCGTTTGTAGCGACAGAGACCCAGTACTTC.

The V and J genes are TRBV7-9 and TRBJ1-1; possible D gene TRBD1, 6 bases. The V gene lost 2 bases and the J gene lost 4 bases, with 11 bases spanning the gap. CDR1 is SEHNR and CDR2 is FQNEAQ in the germline V gene (reference sequence). The CDR3 covers 14 residues. CDR3 bases: TGTGCCAGCAGCTTACTGGGGGCCGTCACTGAAGCTTTCTTT. It yields the protein CASSLLGAVTEAFF.

V and J are TRBV3-1 (or the pseudogene TRBV3-2) and TRBJ2-7; D unclear. The germline V and J ends were trimmed by 3 bases and 6 bases, with 27 bases remaining between them. The CDR3 totals 18 residues. Germline loops: CDR1 LGHDT, CDR2 YNNKEL (reference sequence). This chain's CDR3 is CASSHDIQDPRPVREQYF. The CDR3 DNA reads as TGTGCCAGCAGCCATGATATCCAGGATCCACGGCCTGTGCGCGAGCAGTACTTC.

The V and J genes are TRBV5-1 and TRBJ2-2; a weak D match, TRBD1 (5 bases). This CDR3 has 14 amino acids. The germline V gene has CDR1 SGHRS and CDR2 YFSETQ. Trimming cost V 4 bases and J 6 bases, with 13 bases left between them. CDR3: CASSAGPGSGELFF. The CDR3 nucleotides are TGCGCCAGCAGCGCCGGACCAGGGTCCGGGGAGCTGTTTTTT. The variable domain in full, completed from reference TRBV5-1 and TRBJ2-2, reads KAGVTQTPRYLIKTRGQQVTLSCSPISGHRSVSWYQQTPGQGLQFLFEYFSETQRNKGNFPGRFSGRQFSNSRSEMNVSTLELGDSALYLCASSAGPGSGELFFGEGSRLTVL.

The V call is TRBV4-1, the J call TRBJ1-5; 10 bases are shared with TRBD1. The CDR3 runs 16 residues. Germline V gene data show CDR1 as MGHRA and CDR2 as YSYEKL. Trimming cost V 3 bases and J 6 bases; bases outside gene matches: 8. For the CDR3, the DNA is TGCGCCAGCAGCCAGGTAGGGGGACAGGGGTTTCAGCCCCAGCATTTT. As protein: CASSQVGGQGFQPQHF.

V and J are TRBV19 and TRBJ1-3, with no clear D. V dropped 1 base and J dropped 1 base, with 20 bases sitting between them. Looked up from germline, CDR1 is LNHDA and CDR2 is SQIVND (reference sequence). The length of the CDR3 is 19 residues. The CDR3 DNA reads TGTGCCAGTAGTATAGTCCCGGGGTCGATTACTGGGTCTGGAAACACCATATATTTT. This translates into CASSIVPGSITGSGNTIYF.

CDR3 coding DNA: TGTGCCAGCAGCAAGCACAGGGGGCAAGAGACCCAGTACTTC. This gives the protein CASSKHRGQETQYF. The V call is TRBV11-1, the J call TRBJ2-5, with 8 nucleotides matching TRBD1. V lost 5 bases, J lost 2 bases, and 4 bases stayed unmatched. CDR1 SGHAT and CDR2 FQDESV come from the germline V gene (reference sequence). The CDR3 length is 14 residues.

V is TRBV2 and J is TRBJ2-1; 8 nucleotides align to TRBD2. From germline, CDR1 is SNHLY and CDR2 FYNNEI. Trimming at V came to 6 bases and at J to 2 bases, leaving 9 bases not matched to a gene. The CDR3 consists of 16 residues. The CDR3 DNA is TGTGCCAGCAGCTACTTCACCGGGGGGGCCTACAATGAGCAGTTCTTC. Protein sequence: CASSYFTGGAYNEQFF.

The chain couples TRBV7-8 to TRBJ2-1; 12 positions match TRBD1. Looked up from germline, CDR1 is SGHVS and CDR2 is FQNEAQ. This CDR3 contains 15 residues. Germline trimming cut 5 bases from V and 7 bases from J; bases unmatched to any gene: 6. In nucleotides, the CDR3 is TGTGCCAGCAGCCCACGGGACAGGGGGCTGAATGAGCAGTTCTTC. Encoded protein: CASSPRDRGLNEQFF. The variable domain in full, with the rest retrieved from reference TRBV7-8 and TRBJ2-1, is GAGVSQSPRYKVAKRGQDVALRCDPISGHVSLFWYQQALGQGPEFLTYFQNEAQLDKSGLPSDRFFAERPEGSVSTLKIQRTQQEDSAVYLCASSPRDRGLNEQFFGPGTRLTVL.

The chain combines TRBV2 with TRBJ2-1; 8 bases fit TRBD1. Germline lookup yields CDR1 SNHLY and CDR2 FYNNEI. Trimming removed 8 bases from V and 3 bases from J; junction bases left unmatched: 3. This CDR3 has 13 residues. The CDR3 DNA reads as TGTGCCAGCCGTGGACAGGGCTACAATGAGCAGTTCTTC. It specifies CASRGQGYNEQFF.

V and J are TRBV9 and TRBJ2-2, with 8 bases matching TRBD1. V lost 4 bases, J lost 3 bases, and 8 bases stayed unmatched. Germline values: CDR1 SGDLS, CDR2 YYNGEE. This CDR3 has 16 amino acids. The CDR3: CASSRTGGLDTGELFF. The CDR3 nucleotides read TGTGCCAGCAGCCGAACAGGGGGTTTAGACACCGGGGAGCTGTTTTTT.

The chain joins TRBV5-5 to TRBJ2-3, with TRBD2 matching 14 bases. The CDR3 contains 17 residues. Germline V gene lookup returns CDR1 SGHKS and CDR2 YYEKEE (reference sequence). J lost 6 bases, V lost 4 bases, and 10 bases had no gene match. CDR3 residues: CASSPRLAGGTPDTQYF. The CDR3 DNA follows: TGTGCCAGCAGCCCCCGACTAGCGGGGGGGACACCGGATACGCAGTATTTT.

This clone showed up just once. This sequence joins TRBV2 and TRBJ2-4, with TRBD1 matching 8 bases. Per the germline V gene, CDR1 is SNHLY and CDR2 is FYNNEI. The V segment lost 6 bases and the J segment 9 bases; nucleotides outside the gene matches: 4. The CDR3 sequence is 12 residues long. The CDR3 DNA follows: TGTGCCAGCAGCGCCGACAGGGGCATTCAGTACTTC. As protein: CASSADRGIQYF.

The chain combines TRBV7-9 with TRBJ1-2; TRBD1 agrees at 9 bases. The CDR3 runs 15 residues. Trimming at V came to 4 bases and at J to 6 bases, leaving 9 bases not matched to a gene. Germline V lookup: CDR1 SEHNR, CDR2 FQNEAQ (reference sequence). CDR3 sequence (DNA): TGTGCCAGCAGCTCTTACAGGGGGCCCTCAGATGGCTACACCTTC. The encoded protein is CASSSYRGPSDGYTF.

This rearrangement joins TRBV10-3 to TRBJ1-1, with TRBD1 matching over 9 bases. Unmatched junction bases numbered 11, after V lost 3 bases and J lost 6 bases. Germline CDR1 reads ENHRY; CDR2 reads SYGVKD. This CDR3 comprises 16 residues. The CDR3 sequence is CAISDSLVGQGSEAFF. The CDR3 DNA sequence: TGTGCCATCAGTGACTCGCTGGTGGGACAGGGCTCTGAAGCTTTCTTT.

The chain couples TRBV7-9 to TRBJ2-7; 9 nucleotides line up with TRBD1. Trimming at V came to 6 bases and at J to 5 bases, leaving 5 bases not matched to a gene. Germline loops: CDR1 SEHNR, CDR2 FQNEAQ (reference sequence). This CDR3 is 13 amino acids long. The CDR3 DNA reads TGTGCCAGCAGACACACAGGGGGCGACGAGCAGTACTTC. It specifies CASRHTGGDEQYF.

V gene TRBV5-1 combines with J gene TRBJ1-4, with 9 bases that match TRBD1. Germline CDR1 is SGHRS and CDR2 is YFSETQ. The length of the CDR3 is 15 residues. J gave up 5 bases and V 4 bases, and 6 bases lay outside the gene matches. The DNA for the CDR3 is TGCGCCAGCAGCAAGGATGGGACAGGGAATGAAAAACTGTTTTTT. Protein sequence: CASSKDGTGNEKLFF.

This clone has just a few counts. The gene calls are TRBV10-3 and TRBJ1-3; the match to TRBD1 covers 12 bases. V lost 6 bases and J lost 4; bases outside the gene matches: 4. This CDR3 has 15 residues. Germline loops: CDR1 ENHRY, CDR2 SYGVKD. The CDR3 spells CAIRGTGGTGNTIYF. The CDR3 region has the DNA TGTGCCATCAGAGGGACAGGGGGCACAGGAAACACCATATATTTT.

The chain uses TRBV19 and TRBJ2-3; D is perhaps TRBD2 (6 bases). The CDR3 sequence is 13 residues long. V lost 5 bases and J 0 bases, leaving 6 bases between the germline ends. Per the germline V gene, CDR1 is LNHDA and CDR2 is SQIVND (reference sequence). The DNA of the CDR3 is TGTGCCAGTAGTGGGGGGAGCACAGATACGCAGTATTTT. This encodes CASSGGSTDTQYF.

Note on this clone: Other DNA sequences from this sample encode an identical CDR3 as well. J is TRBJ1-4 and V is TRBV5-6; a weak D match, TRBD1 (6 bases). Per germline, CDR1 SGHDT and CDR2 YYEEEE. This CDR3 is 13 amino acids long. Trimming took off 3 bases at V and 5 bases at J, with 8 bases between the two ends. The CDR3 nucleotides read TGTGCCAGCAGCTCACAGGGAAATGAAAAACTGTTTTTT. Encoded protein: CASSSQGNEKLFF. The whole variable domain, remainder taken from reference TRBV5-6 and TRBJ1-4, is DAGVTQSPTHLIKTRGQQVTLRCSPKSGHDTVSWYQQALGQGPQFIFQYYEEEERQRGNFPDRFSGHQFPNYSSELNVNALLLGDSALYLCASSSQGNEKLFFGSGTQLSVL.